These T cell receptor beta chains were read from a single sample in a study of neoadjuvant anti-PD-1 for oral cavity cancer. Sequencing was performed with immunoSEQ multiplex PCR; in TCRdb, only in-frame clones are kept and a portion is missing. Of about 7,800 clones listed, approximately 70% are singletons. The material sequenced was PBMCs, taken after nivolumab (anti-PD-1) treatment. The receptors stem from a person aged 40-85 years with oral cavity squamous cell carcinoma. Both conserved end residues are part of each CDR3. A D gene is named only where the DNA matches it firmly. Clone size appears in some rows only: once, few, many, or a class for an expanded clone.

D: TRBD1
J: TRBJ1-1
size: NA
V: TRBV5-6
CDR3: CASSRRDRAAAFF
DNA: TGTGCCAGCAGCAGGAGGGACAGGGCAGCAGCTTTCTTT

D: TRBD1
J: TRBJ1-3
size: once
V: TRBV27
CDR3: CASSPGDRVTGNTIYF
DNA: TGTGCCAGCAGCCCGGGGGACAGGGTAACTGGAAACACCATATATTTT

D: NA
J: TRBJ1-6
size: few
V: TRBV7-3
CDR3: CASSLGQFSYNSPLHF
DNA: TGTGCCAGCAGCTTAGGACAGTTCTCCTATAATTCACCCCTCCACTTT

D: NA
J: TRBJ2-7
size: few
V: TRBV6-5
CDR3: CASSYGRKPYEQYF
DNA: TGTGCCAGCAGTTACGGGCGGAAACCTTACGAGCAGTACTTC

D: NA
J: TRBJ2-1
size: NA
V: TRBV10-3
CDR3: CATRQGRGNEQFF
DNA: TGTGCCACCCGACAGGGTCGGGGGAATGAGCAGTTCTTC

D: TRBD1
J: TRBJ1-2
size: medium-sized
V: TRBV11-2
CDR3: CASSPRVDRRGQDYGYTF
DNA: TGTGCCAGCAGCCCCCGCGTCGATAGGAGGGGGCAGGACTATGGCTACACCTTC

D: NA
J: TRBJ1-4
size: NA
V: TRBV2
CDR3: CASSESTGAEKLFF
DNA: TGTGCCAGCAGTGAATCGACAGGCGCGGAAAAACTGTTTTTT

D: TRBD1
J: TRBJ1-1
size: once
V: TRBV5-1
CDR3: CASSLGSGGGTEAFF
DNA: TGCGCCAGCAGCTTGGGGTCAGGGGGAGGCACTGAAGCTTTCTTT

D: TRBD1
J: TRBJ1-5
size: NA
V: TRBV19
CDR3: CASTQPPDRTHF
DNA: TGTGCCAGTACCCAACCCCCGGACAGGACTCATTTT

D: NA
J: TRBJ1-1
size: NA
V: TRBV20-1
CDR3: CSAGLWTEAFF
DNA: TGCAGTGCTGGGCTTTGGACTGAAGCTTTCTTT

D: TRBD1
J: TRBJ2-7
size: NA
V: TRBV13
CDR3: CASSFGQVKTYEQYF
DNA: TGTGCCAGCAGCTTTGGACAGGTCAAGACCTACGAGCAGTACTTC

D: NA
J: TRBJ1-2
size: NA
V: TRBV5-1
CDR3: CASSPGGVNYGYTF
DNA: TGCGCCAGCAGCCCTGGTGGGGTTAACTATGGCTACACCTTC

D: TRBD2
J: TRBJ2-1
size: few
V: TRBV6-1
CDR3: CASSELAGGYNEQFF
DNA: TGTGCCAGCAGTGAACTAGCGGGGGGGTACAATGAGCAGTTCTTC

D: NA
J: TRBJ2-2
size: few
V: TRBV10-2
CDR3: CASSPKGVANTGELFF
DNA: TGCGCCAGCAGTCCCAAGGGGGTTGCGAACACCGGGGAGCTGTTTTTT

D: NA
J: TRBJ1-2
size: NA
V: TRBV7-2
CDR3: CASSLAPLQGKGYTF
DNA: TGTGCCAGCAGCTTAGCTCCCCTCCAGGGGAAAGGCTACACCTTC

D: NA
J: TRBJ2-6
size: NA
V: TRBV7-8
CDR3: CASSPFPGANVLTF
DNA: TGTGCCAGCAGCCCCTTTCCGGGGGCCAACGTCCTGACTTTC

D: TRBD2
J: TRBJ2-1
size: NA
V: TRBV19
CDR3: CASSMELRTSGGRNEQFF
DNA: TGTGCCAGTAGTATGGAACTCCGGACTAGCGGGGGCCGAAATGAGCAGTTCTTC

D: TRBD1
J: TRBJ2-1
size: NA
V: TRBV19
CDR3: CASNAQGEGNEQFF
DNA: TGTGCCAGTAACGCCCAGGGGGAAGGCAATGAGCAGTTCTTC

D: NA
J: TRBJ1-2
size: NA
V: TRBV2
CDR3: CASRRGILNYGYTF
DNA: TGTGCCAGCAGGAGAGGGATTCTAAACTATGGCTACACCTTC

D: NA
J: TRBJ2-3
size: NA
V: TRBV7-8
CDR3: CASSSYPRDTSQDTQYF
DNA: TGTGCCAGCAGCTCCTATCCCAGGGACACCTCTCAGGATACGCAGTATTTT

D: NA
J: TRBJ1-1
size: NA
V: TRBV30
CDR3: CAWTGFGGEFEAFF
DNA: TGTGCCTGGACAGGGTTCGGCGGTGAGTTTGAAGCTTTCTTT

D: NA
J: TRBJ2-3
size: NA
V: TRBV15
CDR3: CATSRDRSGFLTDTQYF
DNA: TGTGCCACCAGCAGAGATAGATCGGGGTTCCTCACAGATACGCAGTATTTT

D: NA
J: TRBJ1-5
size: NA
V: TRBV5-8
CDR3: CASSSGTQNQPQHF
DNA: TGTGCCAGCAGCTCCGGGACCCAAAATCAGCCCCAGCATTTT

D: NA
J: TRBJ2-7
size: NA
V: TRBV11-2
CDR3: CASSLEPGANYEQYF
DNA: TGTGCCAGCAGCTTAGAGCCGGGGGCTAACTACGAGCAGTACTTC

D: TRBD1
J: TRBJ1-5
size: NA
V: TRBV30
CDR3: CAWSVGLNHRGWFSNQPQHF
DNA: TGTGCCTGGAGTGTAGGGTTAAATCACAGGGGATGGTTTAGCAATCAGCCCCAGCATTTT

D: NA
J: TRBJ2-1
size: few
V: TRBV10-2
CDR3: CAILQGLSSYNEQFF
DNA: TGCGCCATACTCCAGGGGCTTTCCTCCTACAATGAGCAGTTCTTC

D: TRBD1
J: TRBJ2-1
size: NA
V: TRBV5-1
CDR3: CASSLEGAGINEQFF
DNA: TGCGCCAGCAGCTTGGAGGGGGCAGGCATCAATGAGCAGTTCTTC

D: NA
J: TRBJ2-3
size: NA
V: TRBV11-2
CDR3: CASSPPGQGDTQYF
DNA: TGTGCCAGCAGCCCACCCGGGCAGGGAGATACGCAGTATTTT